This record covers a single TCR beta chain. What it binds is not known. The data derive from a study of T cell responses to AZD1222 COVID-19 vaccine. TCRdb's copy holds only in-frame clones and misses some; the assay was immunoSEQ multiplex PCR. The table has over 45,000 clones, about 89% seen once; the top ten hold less than 6%. There are 13 residues in the CDR3. Trimming removed 4 bases from V and 7 bases from J; junction bases left unmatched: 6. CDR1 LGHNT and CDR2 FRNRAP come from the germline V gene. General study findings and limits: The study found vaccine-associated CD4 TCRs spanning spike, dominant at 160-218 and 743-854.

The sample in question was peripheral blood, obtained 28 days after the second AZD1222 dose. The J gene is TRBJ1-1, the V gene TRBV12-5, with 7 bases identical to TRBD1. The clonotype originates from an adult who received the AZD1222 COVID-19 vaccine. CDR3 protein: CASGSWTGFEAFF. The CDR3 bases are TGTGCTAGTGGTTCGTGGACAGGTTTTGAAGCTTTCTTT.